This T cell receptor beta chain came from a study of tumor and adjacent non-tumor tissue in lung cancer. Background on the study: Stage I to III disease affected approximately 11 men and about five women aged roughly 30 to 80.

A modified ARM-PCR protocol with three rounds of nested PCR amplified TCRbeta. TCRdb passed the multiplex PCR reads through MiXCR, listing each CDR3 protein once. The data show 200,000 or so distinct CDR3 sequences, less than 80% seen once. Points on this clonotype: At one end, the junction sequence differs from germline, possibly due to a read error.

Germline-derived CDR1 and CDR2 are MNHNS and SASEGT. The CDR3 has 14 residues. RNA was extracted from bulk tissue without any cell sorting. The chain recombines TRBV6-1 with TRBJ2-1, with D uncertain. This TCR was sampled from a man in his 60s with non-small cell lung cancer. Sequencing used lung tumor tissue. The CDR3 loop reads CANSEFRCWDEQFF. The CDR3 DNA reads TGTGCCAACAGTGAATTCAGGTGTTGGGATGAGCAGTTCTTC.